This T cell receptor beta chain is from a study of control samples from healthy donors and cancer patients. Repertoires were generated with immunoSEQ multiplex PCR, while TCRdb's copy carries only in-frame clones and drops some. The sample shows some 150,000 clones, approximately 94% of them seen only once. In its sample, this clone was seen once. The germline gives CDR1 WNHNN, CDR2 SYGVQD (reference sequence). Trimming took 6 bases from V and 1 from J; bases not matched to a gene: 6. The CDR3 is 15 residues long. The chain couples TRBV10-1 to TRBJ2-3, with 8 nucleotides matching TRBD1. The receptor was derived from a man between 60 and 70 years old with colorectal cancer. Source material: PBMCs. The CDR3 sequence is CASSRDRIGTDTQYF. The DNA for the CDR3 is TGCGCCAGCAGCAGGGACAGGATCGGCACAGATACGCAGTATTTT.